Below, 21 T cell receptor beta chains from the same sample are listed, as sequenced in a study of cytomegalovirus exposure and HLA in healthy donors. The PCR employed 60 Vbeta primers together with 13 Jbeta primers. Profiling relied on immunoSEQ multiplex PCR, and the TCRdb table lists in-frame clones only, not all of them. Altogether about 170,000 clones are present, roughly four fifths being singletons, with the ten largest covering 4.8%. Sequencing was done on a sample of PBMCs. Receptors were obtained from a young man in good health and CMV-seronegative.

This clone has just one count. The V gene is TRBV20-1, the J gene TRBJ1-2; D unresolved. The CDR3 has 11 residues. CDR1 is DFQATT, CDR2 SNEGSKA, per germline (reference sequence). Trimming removed 1 base at V and 8 bases at J, with 8 bases between. CDR3: CSARGEGGYTF. The CDR3 bases are TGCAGTGCTAGAGGAGAGGGCGGCTACACCTTC.

V usage is TRBV19 and J usage is TRBJ2-7; the match to TRBD2 covers 8 bases. The germline gives CDR1 LNHDA, CDR2 SQIVND (reference sequence). The CDR3 runs 16 residues. The junction had 9 bases not matched to a gene; V was cut back by 4 bases and J by 1 base. CDR3 loop: CASSTISGVGSYEQYF. The CDR3 DNA reads as TGTGCCAGTAGTACAATTAGCGGGGTCGGATCCTACGAGCAGTACTTC.

V is TRBV19 and J is TRBJ2-7; no definite D call. V was trimmed by 1 base and J by 9 bases, leaving 13 bases between them. Germline V CDR1 and CDR2: LNHDA, SQIVND (reference sequence). The CDR3 is made up of 13 amino acids. The CDR3 is CASSIAAADGQYF. For the CDR3, the DNA is TGTGCCAGTAGTATAGCGGCGGCAGACGGGCAGTACTTC.

As for this clone: Distinct nucleotide sequences in the sample also encode this CDR3. The rearrangement joins TRBV6-5 to TRBJ2-7; 10 bases match TRBD1. CDR1 is MNHEY and CDR2 is SVGAGI in the germline V gene. V gave up 0 bases and J gave up 4 bases; unmatched junction bases: 3. The CDR3 runs 15 residues. CDR3 sequence: CASSYSTGGSYEQYF. Here the CDR3 DNA reads TGTGCCAGCAGTTACTCGACAGGGGGCAGTTACGAGCAGTACTTC.

CDR3 region: CASSPVGQIYGYTF. Here the CDR3 DNA reads TGTGCCAGCAGTCCCGTGGGACAGATCTATGGCTACACCTTC. The chain has TRBV6-6 and TRBJ1-2; the match to TRBD1 covers 7 bases. Germline V gene lookup returns CDR1 MNHNY and CDR2 SVGAGI (reference sequence). The CDR3 sequence is 14 residues long. V was clipped by 5 bases and J by 4 bases; unmatched bases: 7.

The chain combines TRBV7-9 with TRBJ2-1, with no clear D. The CDR3 totals 14 residues. Germline V gives CDR1 SEHNR, CDR2 FQNEAQ (reference sequence). V lost 1 base to trimming and J lost 6 bases, with 10 bases between them. The CDR3 DNA reads as TGTGCCAGCAGCTTAGTTCTCACGGTCAATGAGCAGTTCTTC. Translated, it gives CASSLVLTVNEQFF.

This clone occurred a few times. V gene TRBV6-6 combines with J gene TRBJ2-5; D remains ambiguous. Per the germline V gene, CDR1 is MNHNY and CDR2 is SVGAGI (reference sequence). V was clipped by 0 bases and J by 5 bases, with 13 bases between them. The CDR3 is made up of 15 amino acids. CDR3 sequence reads: CASSYSRSGGETQYF. CDR3 DNA: TGTGCCAGCAGTTACTCGAGATCAGGTGGCGAGACCCAGTACTTC.

In DNA form, the CDR3 reads TGTGCCAGCAGCGCACTTCAGGGGCCTGGAAACACCATATATTTT. This sequence encodes CASSALQGPGNTIYF. The rearrangement joins TRBV9 to TRBJ1-3, with TRBD1 as a possible D gene (6 bases). Between the trimmed V and J ends, which lost 3 bases and 2 bases, there was a span of 12 bases. The CDR3 consists of 15 residues. Per germline, CDR1 SGDLS and CDR2 YYNGEE. Variable domain in full (rest from reference TRBV9 and TRBJ1-3): DSGVTQTPKHLITATGQRVTLRCSPRSGDLSVYWYQQSLDQGLQFLIQYYNGEERAKGNILERFSAQQFPDLHSELNLSSLELGDSALYFCASSALQGPGNTIYFGEGSWLTVV.

This rearrangement joins TRBV15 to TRBJ1-1, with 9 bases fitting TRBD1. From germline, CDR1 is LNHNV and CDR2 YYDKDF (reference sequence). The CDR3 sequence is 13 residues long. The V gene end was trimmed by 6 bases and the J gene end by 4 bases; junction bases not matched to a gene: 3. The CDR3 sequence is CATRGTGSTEAFF. DNA of the CDR3: TGTGCCACCAGGGGGACAGGGAGCACTGAAGCTTTCTTT.

A remark on this clone: The junction departs from the called germline gene at one end, perhaps through a read error. The chain employs TRBV7-9 and TRBJ2-7; 9 bases are shared with TRBD2. The CDR3 extends over 16 amino acids. Per the germline V gene, CDR1 is SEHNR and CDR2 is FQNEAQ (reference sequence). The CDR3 region is CASSQQGGGGAYEQHF. In DNA form, the CDR3 reads TGTGCCAGCAGCCAACAAGGGGGCGGGGGGGCTTACGAGCAGCACTTC.

This rearrangement joins TRBV28 to TRBJ1-3, with 8 bases identical to TRBD1. The V and J ends lost 2 bases and 4 bases, in that order; junction bases with no gene match: 7. The CDR3 extends over 16 amino acids. Germline CDR1 MDHEN, CDR2 SYDVKM. CDR3 bases: TGTGCCAGCAGTTTACTGGCAGGGGGCGCCGGAAACACCATATATTTT. The encoded protein is CASSLLAGGAGNTIYF.

The V call is TRBV19, the J call TRBJ2-7, with D unclear. The CDR3 spans 13 residues. Between the trimmed V and J ends, which lost 5 bases and 6 bases, there was a span of 14 bases. CDR1 and CDR2 from the germline V gene are LNHDA and SQIVND (reference sequence). The CDR3 DNA reads as TGTGCCAGTAGTCCCCTCGGCGGTACCGAGCAGTACTTC. Protein sequence: CASSPLGGTEQYF.

The chain has TRBV5-1 and TRBJ2-7; no definite D call. V was clipped by 5 bases and J by 5 bases, with 11 bases between them. Germline CDR1 is SGHRS and CDR2 is YFSETQ. The CDR3 covers 12 residues. The CDR3 protein is CASSFSLDEQYF. As DNA, the CDR3 is TGCGCCAGCAGTTTTAGTCTCGACGAGCAGTACTTC.

The CDR3 reads CASNRGHPKNQPQHF. The CDR3 DNA follows: TGTGCCAGCAACCGAGGACATCCCAAAAATCAGCCCCAGCATTTT. The chain uses TRBV6-1 and TRBJ1-5, with TRBD1 as a possible D gene (5 bases). The germline V gene encodes CDR1 MNHNS and CDR2 SASEGT. The germline V and J ends were trimmed by 7 bases and 4 bases, with 17 bases remaining between them. The CDR3 covers 15 residues.

J is TRBJ2-3 and V is TRBV7-2; the D gene is possibly TRBD2 (6 bases). V lost 5 bases and J lost 0, with 12 bases in between. The CDR3 loop spans 15 amino acids. The germline V gene has CDR1 SGHTA and CDR2 FQGNSA. CDR3 sequence reads: CASSIWGTSTDTQYF. CDR3 DNA sequence: TGTGCCAGCAGCATATGGGGGACTAGCACAGATACGCAGTATTTT.

This chain uses TRBV7-9 with TRBJ1-3, with 8 bases that match TRBD1. The CDR3 is 16 residues long. The V gene's germline CDR1 is SEHNR and CDR2 FQNEAQ (reference sequence). The trim removed 2 bases at V and 2 bases at J, leaving 5 bases unmatched. DNA of the CDR3: TGTGCCAGCAGCTTATCCTGGACAGGGCCTGGAAACACCATATATTTT. Amino acids: CASSLSWTGPGNTIYF.

This CDR3 is CASSGGWLRQDTQYF. CDR3 DNA: TGTGCCAGCAGTGGGGGCTGGCTTAGGCAAGATACGCAGTATTTT. The gene calls are TRBV2 and TRBJ2-3; perhaps TRBD1 as D (5 bases). Between the trimmed V and J ends, which lost 4 bases and 5 bases, there was a span of 16 bases. The CDR3 spans 15 residues. CDR1 is SNHLY, CDR2 FYNNEI, per germline. The full variable domain, its missing parts supplied by reference TRBV2 and TRBJ2-3, is EPEVTQTPSHQVTQMGQEVILRCVPISNHLYFYWYRQILGQKVEFLVSFYNNEISEKSEIFDDQFSVERPDGSNFTLKIRSTKLEDSAMYFCASSGGWLRQDTQYFGPGTRLTVL.

The rearrangement uses TRBV6-5 and TRBJ1-6; 10 bases are shared with TRBD1. This CDR3 spans 15 amino acids. With 0 bases clipped from V and 10 bases from J, the junction kept 3 bases outside the gene matches. Germline CDR1 and CDR2: MNHEY and SVGAGI. The CDR3 loop reads CASSYSGQGVSPLHF. The CDR3 region has the DNA TGTGCCAGCAGTTACTCCGGACAGGGGGTATCACCCCTCCACTTT.

This clone was counted only a few times. The chain is built from TRBV9 and TRBJ2-2, with a tentative D call TRBD2 (5 bases). V was pared by 4 bases and J by 1 base, with 17 bases between. The CDR3 contains 17 residues. Germline values: CDR1 SGDLS, CDR2 YYNGEE. Written as DNA, the CDR3 is TGTGCCAGCAGCCCTCTAGGGAGCGAAATGAACACCGGGGAGCTGTTTTTT. This encodes CASSPLGSEMNTGELFF.

The gene calls are TRBV18 and TRBJ2-1, with a weak D call TRBD1 (6 bases). In germline, CDR1 is KGHSH, CDR2 LQKENI. CDR3 size: 20 residues. V was clipped by 1 base and J by 7 bases, with 29 bases between them. The CDR3 nucleotides are TGTGCCAGCTCACCACGGAATGGGTCTAATCCCAGGGGACCGGGGAATGAGCAGTTCTTC. This gives the protein CASSPRNGSNPRGPGNEQFF.

The chain recombines TRBV18 with TRBJ2-7; D might be TRBD2 (5 bases). Trimming removed 2 bases at V and 1 base at J, with 12 bases between. CDR3 size: 15 residues. The V gene's germline CDR1 is KGHSH and CDR2 LQKENI. The CDR3 loop is CASSPIPSRSYEQYF. The CDR3 DNA reads as TGTGCCAGCTCACCAATCCCTAGCAGATCCTACGAGCAGTACTTC.